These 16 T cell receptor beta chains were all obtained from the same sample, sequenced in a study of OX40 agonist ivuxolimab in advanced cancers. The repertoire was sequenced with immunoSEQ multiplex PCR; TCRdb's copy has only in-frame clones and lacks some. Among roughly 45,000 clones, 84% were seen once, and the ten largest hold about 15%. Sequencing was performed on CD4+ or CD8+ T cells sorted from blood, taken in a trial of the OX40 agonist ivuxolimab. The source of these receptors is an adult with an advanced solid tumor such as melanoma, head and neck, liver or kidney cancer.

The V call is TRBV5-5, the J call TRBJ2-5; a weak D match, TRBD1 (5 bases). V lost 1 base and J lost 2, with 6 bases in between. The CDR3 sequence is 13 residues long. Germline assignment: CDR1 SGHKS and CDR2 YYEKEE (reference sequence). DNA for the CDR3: TGTGCCAGCAGCTTGAGACAGCAAGAGACCCAGTACTTC. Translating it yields CASSLRQQETQYF.

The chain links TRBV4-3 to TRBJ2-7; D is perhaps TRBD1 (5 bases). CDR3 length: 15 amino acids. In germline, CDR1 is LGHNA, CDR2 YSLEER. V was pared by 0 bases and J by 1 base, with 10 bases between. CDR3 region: CASSQDWQGSYEQYF. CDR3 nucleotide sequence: TGCGCCAGCAGCCAAGATTGGCAGGGATCCTACGAGCAGTACTTC.

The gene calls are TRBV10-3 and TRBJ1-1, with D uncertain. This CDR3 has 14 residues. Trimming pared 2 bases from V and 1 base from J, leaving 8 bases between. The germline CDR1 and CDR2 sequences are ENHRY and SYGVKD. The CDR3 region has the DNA TGTGCCATCAGTGAGGACGTCTGGAACACTGAAGCTTTCTTT. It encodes CAISEDVWNTEAFF.

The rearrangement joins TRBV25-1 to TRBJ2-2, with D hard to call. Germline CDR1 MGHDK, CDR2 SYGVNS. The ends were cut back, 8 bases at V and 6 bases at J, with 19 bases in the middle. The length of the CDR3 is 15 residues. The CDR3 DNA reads TGTGCCAGCTCCCCCCGTGCGGCACGGGCCGGGGAGCTGTTTTTT. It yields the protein CASSPRAARAGELFF.

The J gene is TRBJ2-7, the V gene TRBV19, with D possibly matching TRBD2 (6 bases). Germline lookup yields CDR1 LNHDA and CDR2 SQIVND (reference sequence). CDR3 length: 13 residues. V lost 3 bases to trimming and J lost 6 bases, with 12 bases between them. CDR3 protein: CASSMMAGGEQYF. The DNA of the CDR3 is TGTGCCAGTAGTATGATGGCCGGGGGCGAGCAGTACTTC.

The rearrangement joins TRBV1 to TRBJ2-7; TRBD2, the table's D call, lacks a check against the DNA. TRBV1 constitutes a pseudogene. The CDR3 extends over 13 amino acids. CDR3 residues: CTSSPGKSYEQYF. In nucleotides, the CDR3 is TGCACCAGCAGCCCCGGTAAGTCCTACGAGCAGTACTTC.

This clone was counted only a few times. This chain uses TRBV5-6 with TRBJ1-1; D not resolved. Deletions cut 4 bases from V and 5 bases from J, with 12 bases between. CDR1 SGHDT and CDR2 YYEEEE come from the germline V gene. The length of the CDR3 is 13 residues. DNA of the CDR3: TGTGCCAGCAGCCGGGGTACATGGACTGAAGCTTTCTTT. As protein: CASSRGTWTEAFF.

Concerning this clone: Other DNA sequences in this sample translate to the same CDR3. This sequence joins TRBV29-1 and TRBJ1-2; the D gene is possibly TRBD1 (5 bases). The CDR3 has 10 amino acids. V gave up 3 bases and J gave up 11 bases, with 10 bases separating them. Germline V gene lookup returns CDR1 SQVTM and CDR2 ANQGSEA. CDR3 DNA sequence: TGCAGCGTTGATCAGGGTGGATACACCTTC. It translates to CSVDQGGYTF.

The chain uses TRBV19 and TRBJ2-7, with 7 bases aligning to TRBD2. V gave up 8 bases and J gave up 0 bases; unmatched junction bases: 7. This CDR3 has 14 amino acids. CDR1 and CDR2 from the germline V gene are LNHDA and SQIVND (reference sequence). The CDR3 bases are TGTGCCAGTTCCCTAGCGGTAAGCTCCTACGAGCAGTACTTC. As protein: CASSLAVSSYEQYF.

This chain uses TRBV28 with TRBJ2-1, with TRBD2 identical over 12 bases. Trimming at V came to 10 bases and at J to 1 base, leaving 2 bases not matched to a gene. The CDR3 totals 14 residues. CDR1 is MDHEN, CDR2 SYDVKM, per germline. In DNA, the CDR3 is TGTGCCACCGGACTAGCGGGATCCTACAATGAGCAGTTCTTC. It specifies CATGLAGSYNEQFF.

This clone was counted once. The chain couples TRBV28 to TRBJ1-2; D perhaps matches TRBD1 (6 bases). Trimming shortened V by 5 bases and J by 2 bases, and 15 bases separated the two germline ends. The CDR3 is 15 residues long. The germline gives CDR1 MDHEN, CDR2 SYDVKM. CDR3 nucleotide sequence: TGTGCCAGCAGTATACCGGGACACGGAAACTATGGCTACACCTTC. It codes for CASSIPGHGNYGYTF.

The CDR3 DNA reads as TGTGCCAGCAGTCCGACACAGGGAGGCGAGCAGTACTTC. Protein: CASSPTQGGEQYF. This sequence joins TRBV13 and TRBJ2-7; perhaps D is TRBD1 or TRBD2 (6 bases each). Trimming took off 6 bases at V and 6 bases at J, with 15 bases between the two ends. Germline V gene data show CDR1 as PRHDT and CDR2 as FYEKMQ (reference sequence). CDR3 size: 13 residues.

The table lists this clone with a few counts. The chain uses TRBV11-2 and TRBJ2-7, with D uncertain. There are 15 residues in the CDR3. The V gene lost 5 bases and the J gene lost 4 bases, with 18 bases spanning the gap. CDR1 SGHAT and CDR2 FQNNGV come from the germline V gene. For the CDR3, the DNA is TGTGCCAGCAGCCTCGAAGCTAGAGGTGCGTACGAGCAGTACTTC. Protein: CASSLEARGAYEQYF.

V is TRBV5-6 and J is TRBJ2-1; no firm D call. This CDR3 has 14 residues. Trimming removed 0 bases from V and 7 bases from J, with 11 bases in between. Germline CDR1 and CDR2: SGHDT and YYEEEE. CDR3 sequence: CASSLGGGPNEQFF. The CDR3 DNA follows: TGTGCCAGCAGCTTGGGGGGTGGTCCGAATGAGCAGTTCTTC.

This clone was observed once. The CDR3 sequence is CATAQVRGADLEDTDTQYF. The DNA for the CDR3 is TGTGCCACCGCTCAGGTCCGGGGGGCGGACTTAGAGGACACAGATACGCAGTATTTT. This sequence joins TRBV15 and TRBJ2-3; a weak D match, TRBD2 (7 bases). The germline V gene encodes CDR1 LNHNV and CDR2 YYDKDF (reference sequence). V was clipped by 8 bases and J by 2 bases, with 29 bases between them. The CDR3 has 19 residues.

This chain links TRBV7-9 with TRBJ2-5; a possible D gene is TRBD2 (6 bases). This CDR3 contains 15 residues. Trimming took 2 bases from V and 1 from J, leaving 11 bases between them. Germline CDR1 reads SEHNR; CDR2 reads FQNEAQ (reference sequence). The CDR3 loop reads CASSLRRERQETQYF. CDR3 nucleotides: TGTGCCAGCAGCTTAAGGCGGGAACGCCAAGAGACCCAGTACTTC.